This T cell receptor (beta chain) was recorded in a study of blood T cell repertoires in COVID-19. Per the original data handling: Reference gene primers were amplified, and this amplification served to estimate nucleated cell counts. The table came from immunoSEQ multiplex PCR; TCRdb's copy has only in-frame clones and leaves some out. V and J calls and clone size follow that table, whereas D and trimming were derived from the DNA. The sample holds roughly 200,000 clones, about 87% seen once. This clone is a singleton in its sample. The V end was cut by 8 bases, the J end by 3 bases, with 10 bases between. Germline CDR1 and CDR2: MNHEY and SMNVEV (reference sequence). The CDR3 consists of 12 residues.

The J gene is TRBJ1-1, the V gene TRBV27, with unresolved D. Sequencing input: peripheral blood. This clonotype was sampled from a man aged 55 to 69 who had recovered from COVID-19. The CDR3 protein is CASGRRDTEAFF. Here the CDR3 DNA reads TGTGCCAGCGGGAGGAGAGACACTGAAGCTTTCTTT.